The entry below gives a single TCR beta chain sequence along with its context. With only one base between it and a far larger clone, this is likely a read error. Sample time point: after trial treatment. The treatment: LDRT plus nivolumab, ipilimumab, low-dose cyclophosphamide and aspirin (RACIN trial). Primers used for first-strand cDNA, a TRAV- and TRBV-specific set, covered both alpha and beta chains. Amplification, which lasted 20 to 25 PCR cycles, used a constant-region primer and V-primer adapter to amplify TCRs. From the reads, TCRdb called clonotypes with MiXCR, one entry per CDR3 protein. The table records about 91,000 distinct CDR3 sequences, 20% to 25% of them present only once. The sample belongs to a study of low-dose radiotherapy and immunotherapy resistance in tumors. Study-wide background: Both drugs were delivered intravenously to patients (nivolumab 240 mg every two weeks and ipilimumab 1 mg/kg every six weeks).

This TCR derives from a female donor with ovarian cancer. The starting material was PBMCs, obtained after low-dose radiotherapy plus immunotherapy.

The CDR3 region has the DNA TGTGCCAGCGGTTTTTCCCGGCTCGCTAACTATGGCTACACCTTC. Its translation: CASGFSRLANYGYTF. This chain uses TRBV6-4 with TRBJ1-2, with no clear D. Germline CDR1 is MRHNA and CDR2 is SNTAGT. The CDR3 consists of 15 residues. The ends were cut back, 8 bases at V and 0 bases at J, with 16 bases in the middle.